The 30 T cell receptor beta chains below were found in one sample sequenced in a study of technical replicates of blood from four donors. TCRdb's table, derived via immunoSEQ multiplex PCR, lists solely in-frame clones and lacks some. The data contain under 15,000 clones, about 80% of them singletons. The sequenced material came from PBMCs. These receptors were collected from a human donor in good health.

In its sample, this clone was seen a few times. The rearrangement links TRBV19 to TRBJ2-3, with D maybe TRBD1 (5 bases). The CDR3 extends over 12 amino acids. Trimming stripped 9 bases from V and 0 bases from J, with 7 bases between. The V gene's germline CDR1 is LNHDA and CDR2 SQIVND (reference sequence). The CDR3 sequence is CASGQSTDTQYF. The CDR3 region has the DNA TGTGCCAGCGGACAAAGCACAGATACGCAGTATTTT.

This chain links TRBV27 with TRBJ2-1; the match to TRBD2 covers 9 bases. The CDR3 extends over 15 amino acids. Losses at the gene ends were 0 bases for V and 7 bases for J; bases not matched to a gene: 4. CDR1 MNHEY and CDR2 SMNVEV come from the germline V gene (reference sequence). The CDR3 coding sequence is TGTGCCAGCAGTTTATCGCGGGAGGGCCGAAATGAGCAGTTCTTC. This encodes CASSLSREGRNEQFF.

The chain links TRBV7-9 to TRBJ2-7; 8 bases line up with TRBD1. CDR1 is SEHNR, CDR2 FQNEAQ, per germline (reference sequence). The CDR3 is 14 amino acids. The V and J ends lost 6 bases and 4 bases, in that order; junction bases with no gene match: 8. The CDR3, as DNA: TGTGCCAGCAGTCCATCAGGGGGCGGATACGAGCAGTACTTC. This codes for CASSPSGGGYEQYF.

J is TRBJ1-2 and V is TRBV28; tentative D call: TRBD1 (6 bases). V gave up 0 bases and J gave up 6 bases, with 11 bases separating them. The CDR3 sequence is 14 residues long. The germline CDR1 and CDR2 sequences are MDHEN and SYDVKM. CDR3 DNA: TGTGCCAGCAGTTTATGGGTAGGGGGTGATGGCTACACCTTC. Its protein product is CASSLWVGGDGYTF.

The chain is built from TRBV7-9 and TRBJ2-5, with D possibly being TRBD1 (5 bases). With 3 bases removed from V and 0 bases from J, the gap between germline ends came to 5 bases. Germline V gives CDR1 SEHNR, CDR2 FQNEAQ (reference sequence). This CDR3 is built from 13 residues. The CDR3 reads CASSLDNQETQYF. The CDR3 DNA follows: TGTGCCAGCAGCTTGGACAACCAAGAGACCCAGTACTTC.

The chain is built from TRBV7-9 and TRBJ2-7, with D maybe TRBD1 (6 bases). Trimming cost V 8 bases and J 7 bases, with 12 bases left between them. Germline CDR1 reads SEHNR; CDR2 reads FQNEAQ (reference sequence). The CDR3 is 11 amino acids. The CDR3 here is CASSGGGEQYF. The CDR3 DNA reads as TGTGCCAGCTCTGGGGGCGGAGAGCAGTACTTC.

The chain combines TRBV11-2 with TRBJ2-5; D ambiguous. Germline CDR1 is SGHAT and CDR2 is FQNNGV. CDR3 size: 12 residues. V gave up 4 bases and J gave up 5 bases, with 8 bases separating them. The CDR3 protein is CASSSRLETQYF. In DNA form, the CDR3 reads TGTGCCAGCAGCTCTCGTCTGGAGACCCAGTACTTC.

The chain links TRBV19 to TRBJ2-3, with D perhaps matching TRBD2 (6 bases). This CDR3 is built from 15 residues. Germline-derived CDR1 and CDR2 are LNHDA and SQIVND (reference sequence). Trimming left V 4 bases short and J 0 bases short, with 11 bases between. For the CDR3, the DNA is TGTGCCAGTAGTAGCGGACTACGTAGCACAGATACGCAGTATTTT. Its translation is CASSSGLRSTDTQYF.

This sequence joins TRBV27 and TRBJ1-5; 9 nucleotides line up with TRBD1. The length of the CDR3 is 16 residues. The V segment lost 1 base and the J segment 6 bases; nucleotides outside the gene matches: 7. Germline-derived CDR1 and CDR2 are MNHEY and SMNVEV (reference sequence). In DNA, the CDR3 is TGTGCCAGCAGTTTATTAGGAGACAGGGGGATTCAGCCCCAGCATTTT. Translating it yields CASSLLGDRGIQPQHF.

This clone occurred once. The rearrangement joins TRBV6-1 to TRBJ2-5; D is uncertain. The J call may not be correct, given that the DNA end is closer to TRBJ2-7. The CDR3 runs to 10 residues. Germline loops: CDR1 MNHNS, CDR2 SASEGT. The chain's CDR3 is CASSFYEQYF. CDR3 DNA sequence: TGTGCCAGCAGCTTCTACGAGCAGTACTTC.

This sequence joins TRBV19 and TRBJ2-1; TRBD2 matches 9 bases. The CDR3 loop spans 15 amino acids. Germline assignment: CDR1 LNHDA and CDR2 SQIVND (reference sequence). V dropped 1 base and J dropped 3; count of bases not matched to a gene: 1. CDR3 sequence: CASSIGLADYNEQFF. The CDR3 nucleotides read TGTGCCAGTAGTATAGGACTAGCGGACTACAATGAGCAGTTCTTC. Full variable domain (missing parts from reference TRBV19 and TRBJ2-1): DGGITQSPKYLFRKEGQNVTLSCEQNLNHDAMYWYRQDPGQGLRLIYYSQIVNDFQKGDIAEGYSVSREKKESFPLTVTSAQKNPTAFYLCASSIGLADYNEQFFGPGTRLTVL.

V usage is TRBV29-1 and J usage is TRBJ2-5; the D gene is possibly TRBD2 (6 bases). Between the trimmed V and J ends, which lost 3 bases and 2 bases, there was a span of 13 bases. Germline CDR1 and CDR2: SQVTM and ANQGSEA. This CDR3 contains 14 residues. The CDR3 nucleotides read TGCAGCGTTGACCGGGGACTCTTACAAGAGACCCAGTACTTC. It specifies CSVDRGLLQETQYF.

V gene TRBV25-1 combines with J gene TRBJ2-7; maybe TRBD1 (6 bases). The CDR3 covers 15 residues. In germline, CDR1 is MGHDK, CDR2 SYGVNS. The ends were cut back, 1 base at V and 0 bases at J, with 10 bases in the middle. DNA of the CDR3: TGTGCCAGCAGTGAATCCAGGGGCCACTCCTACGAGCAGTACTTC. Its protein product is CASSESRGHSYEQYF.

This rearrangement joins TRBV19 to TRBJ2-7; 8 nucleotides match TRBD1. This CDR3 is 15 amino acids long. Trimming took 5 bases from V and 2 from J; bases not matched to a gene: 8. The germline V gene has CDR1 LNHDA and CDR2 SQIVND (reference sequence). The chain's CDR3 is CASSLPGQGTYEQYF. The DNA for the CDR3 is TGTGCCAGTAGTCTTCCCGGACAGGGCACCTACGAGCAGTACTTC.

The V and J genes are TRBV28 and TRBJ1-5, with D maybe TRBD1 (6 bases). This CDR3 has 15 amino acids. Trimming shortened V by 10 bases and J by 2 bases, and 18 bases separated the two germline ends. Per germline, CDR1 MDHEN and CDR2 SYDVKM. This CDR3 reads CATRTVIGGNQPQHF. Written as DNA, the CDR3 is TGTGCCACCCGGACAGTCATAGGAGGCAATCAGCCCCAGCATTTT.

This chain links TRBV19 with TRBJ1-5; a weak D match, TRBD1 (6 bases). The CDR3 is 14 amino acids. The V gene's germline CDR1 is LNHDA and CDR2 SQIVND (reference sequence). V lost 7 bases and J lost 11, with 21 bases in between. This CDR3 reads CASTLQGWGSTQHF. CDR3 nucleotides: TGTGCCAGTACCCTACAGGGTTGGGGTTCGACCCAGCATTTT.

The V and J genes are TRBV30 and TRBJ2-7, with 7 bases identical to TRBD2. This CDR3 is 16 amino acids long. V lost 0 bases, J lost 1 base, and 9 bases stayed unmatched. Germline values: CDR1 GTSNPN, CDR2 SVGIG (reference sequence). CDR3 coding DNA: TGTGCCTGGAGTGTACTAGCTACAGCGGGGTCCTACGAGCAGTACTTC. This translates into CAWSVLATAGSYEQYF.

This clone was detected only a few times. The rearrangement uses TRBV7-9 and TRBJ2-1; TRBD2 matches at 9 bases. This CDR3 comprises 15 residues. Trimming cost V 1 base and J 9 bases; bases outside gene matches: 7. The germline V gene has CDR1 SEHNR and CDR2 FQNEAQ (reference sequence). The CDR3 loop reads CASSLEVAGVTEQFF. The CDR3 DNA follows: TGTGCCAGCAGCTTAGAGGTAGCGGGAGTTACTGAGCAGTTCTTC.

The genes are TRBV19 and TRBJ2-1; the match to TRBD1 covers 10 bases. This CDR3 contains 14 residues. From germline, CDR1 is LNHDA and CDR2 SQIVND (reference sequence). CDR3 region: CATTGTGAYNEQFF. In nucleotides, the CDR3 is TGTGCAACTACCGGGACAGGGGCCTACAATGAGCAGTTCTTC.

The rearrangement links TRBV7-2 to TRBJ2-2; 9 positions agree with TRBD2. Germline CDR1 and CDR2: SGHTA and FQGNSA. The V segment lost 1 base and the J segment 2 bases; nucleotides outside the gene matches: 5. The CDR3 is 17 residues long. For the CDR3, the DNA is TGTGCCAGCAGCTTAGTCCAGCGGGAGGTAAACACCGGGGAGCTGTTTTTT. This encodes CASSLVQREVNTGELFF.

The chain employs TRBV27 and TRBJ2-5; 7 bases are shared with TRBD2. The CDR3 extends over 14 amino acids. Losses at the gene ends were 5 bases for V and 2 bases for J; bases not matched to a gene: 5. Per the germline V gene, CDR1 is MNHEY and CDR2 is SMNVEV (reference sequence). The CDR3 DNA reads TGTGCCAGCAGTCCACCGGGACTACAAGAGACCCAGTACTTC. Its protein product is CASSPPGLQETQYF.

The chain carries TRBV19 and TRBJ2-3; 7 nucleotides line up with TRBD2. J was trimmed by 0 bases and V by 9 bases; bases with no gene match: 6. Germline CDR1 reads LNHDA; CDR2 reads SQIVND (reference sequence). The CDR3 length is 14 residues. The chain's CDR3 is CASLSGHSTDTQYF. In DNA form, the CDR3 reads TGTGCCAGCCTTAGCGGGCATAGCACAGATACGCAGTATTTT. Full variable domain (remainder filled in from reference TRBV19 and TRBJ2-3): DGGITQSPKYLFRKEGQNVTLSCEQNLNHDAMYWYRQDPGQGLRLIYYSQIVNDFQKGDIAEGYSVSREKKESFPLTVTSAQKNPTAFYLCASLSGHSTDTQYFGPGTRLTVL.

The chain links TRBV5-4 to TRBJ2-2; D uncertain. Germline lookup yields CDR1 SGHNT and CDR2 YYREEE (reference sequence). The CDR3 contains 15 residues. V was shortened by 3 bases and J by 4 bases, with 13 bases between the two germline ends. CDR3 sequence (DNA): TGTGCCAGCAGCTCCCTACTTTCTCGCACCGGGGAGCTGTTTTTT. This codes for CASSSLLSRTGELFF.

The chain carries TRBV11-3 and TRBJ1-1; D might be TRBD1 (5 bases). CDR1 and CDR2 from the germline V gene are SGHNT and YENEEA. CDR3 length: 12 amino acids. V was shortened by 3 bases and J by 7 bases, with 9 bases between the two germline ends. The CDR3 coding sequence is TGTGCCAGCAGCTTTGGGCAGGGTGAAGCTTTCTTT. Translating it yields CASSFGQGEAFF.

J is TRBJ2-7 and V is TRBV28; 8 bases match TRBD2. V was clipped by 6 bases and J by 1 base; unmatched bases: 5. This CDR3 spans 14 amino acids. Germline CDR1 is MDHEN and CDR2 is SYDVKM. CDR3 loop: CASRGASGSYEQYF. CDR3 nucleotides: TGTGCCAGCAGGGGCGCTAGCGGGTCCTACGAGCAGTACTTC. The variable domain in full, with the rest retrieved from reference TRBV28 and TRBJ2-7, is DVKVTQSSRYLVKRTGEKVFLECVQDMDHENMFWYRQDPGLGLRLIYFSYDVKMKEKGDIPEGYSVSREKKERFSLILESASTNQTSMYLCASRGASGSYEQYFGPGTRLTVT.

CDR3 coding DNA: TGCGCCAGCAGCTATATGGGACAGACGACCGAGACCCAGTACTTC. Translation: CASSYMGQTTETQYF. The chain uses TRBV5-1 and TRBJ2-5; TRBD1 agrees at 7 bases. Unmatched junction bases numbered 10, after V lost 3 bases and J lost 5 bases. The CDR3 contains 15 residues. Germline values: CDR1 SGHRS, CDR2 YFSETQ.

The CDR3 loop reads CASSYFAGFGETQYF. The CDR3 nucleotides read TGTGCCAGCAGTTACTTCGCAGGGTTTGGGGAGACCCAGTACTTC. This chain uses TRBV6-5 with TRBJ2-5; the D gene is possibly TRBD1 (5 bases). This CDR3 is built from 15 residues. The V end lost 1 base, the J end lost 5 bases, and 14 bases lay between the germline ends. Germline V gives CDR1 MNHEY, CDR2 SVGAGI.

The chain recombines TRBV5-1 with TRBJ1-1, with 7 bases fitting TRBD1. This CDR3 is built from 15 residues. Germline-derived CDR1 and CDR2 are SGHRS and YFSETQ. J was trimmed by 4 bases and V by 0 bases; bases with no gene match: 6. As DNA, the CDR3 is TGCGCCAGCAGCTTGGCACCAGGGGGACTCACTGAAGCTTTCTTT. Translated, it gives CASSLAPGGLTEAFF.

The sample holds a few counts of this clone. The chain couples TRBV29-1 to TRBJ1-1, with a weak D call TRBD1 (6 bases). The CDR3 is made up of 12 amino acids. Trimming stripped 6 bases from V and 5 bases from J, with 13 bases between. CDR1 and CDR2 (germline): SQVTM, ANQGSEA. CDR3 residues: CSVGQPDTEAFF. The CDR3 DNA reads TGCAGCGTCGGACAGCCGGATACTGAAGCTTTCTTT.

CDR3: CASSSLTKNIQYF. The DNA of the CDR3 is TGTGCCAGCAGTTCCTTAACCAAAAACATTCAGTACTTC. This chain uses TRBV28 with TRBJ2-4; D is unclear. The germline V and J ends were trimmed by 4 bases and 2 bases, with 6 bases remaining between them. From germline, CDR1 is MDHEN and CDR2 SYDVKM. The CDR3 is 13 residues long.